The entry below gives a single T cell receptor beta chain sequence along with its context. Sequencing used immunoSEQ multiplex PCR; TCRdb keeps in-frame clones, though not all of them. The sample records tens of thousands of clones, 70% to 90% being singletons. This record belongs to a study of OX40 agonist ivuxolimab in advanced cancers. The V segment lost 5 bases and the J segment 4 bases; nucleotides outside the gene matches: 5. This CDR3 spans 15 amino acids. Germline V gene sequence: CDR1 MNHNS, CDR2 SASEGT. The J gene is TRBJ2-5, the V gene TRBV6-1; 12 bases align to TRBD2. Sequencing was performed on CD4+ or CD8+ T cells sorted from blood, taken in a trial of the OX40 agonist ivuxolimab. The TCR was taken from an adult with an advanced solid tumor such as melanoma, head and neck, liver or kidney cancer. Here the CDR3 DNA reads TGTGCCAGCAGTCCAGGGACTAGCGGGCGAGAGACCCAGTACTTC. Translated: CASSPGTSGRETQYF.